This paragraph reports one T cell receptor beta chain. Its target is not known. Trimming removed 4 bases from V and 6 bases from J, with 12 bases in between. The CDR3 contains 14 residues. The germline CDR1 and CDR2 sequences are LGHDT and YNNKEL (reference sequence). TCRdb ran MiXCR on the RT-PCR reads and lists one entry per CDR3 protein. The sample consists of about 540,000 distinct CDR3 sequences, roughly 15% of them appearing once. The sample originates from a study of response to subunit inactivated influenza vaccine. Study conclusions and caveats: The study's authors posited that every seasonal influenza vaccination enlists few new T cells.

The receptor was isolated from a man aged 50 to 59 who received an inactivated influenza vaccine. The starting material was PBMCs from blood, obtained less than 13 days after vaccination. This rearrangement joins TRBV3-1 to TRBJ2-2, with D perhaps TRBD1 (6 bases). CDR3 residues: CASSPTQGSGELFF. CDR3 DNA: TGTGCCAGCAGCCCGACACAGGGTTCCGGGGAGCTGTTTTTT.